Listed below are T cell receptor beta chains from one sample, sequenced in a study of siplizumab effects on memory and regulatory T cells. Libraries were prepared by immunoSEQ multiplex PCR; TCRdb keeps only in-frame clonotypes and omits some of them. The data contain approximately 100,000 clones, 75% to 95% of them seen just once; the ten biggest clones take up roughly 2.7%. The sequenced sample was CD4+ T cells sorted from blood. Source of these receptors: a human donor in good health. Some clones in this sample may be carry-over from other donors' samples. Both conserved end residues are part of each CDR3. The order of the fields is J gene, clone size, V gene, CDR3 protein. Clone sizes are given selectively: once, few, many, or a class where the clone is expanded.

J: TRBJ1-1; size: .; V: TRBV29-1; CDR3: CSARDRGGTEAFF
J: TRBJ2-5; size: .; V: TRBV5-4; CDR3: CASSPDRAQETQYF
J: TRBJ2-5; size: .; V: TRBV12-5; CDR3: CASGWGLRGAKETQYF
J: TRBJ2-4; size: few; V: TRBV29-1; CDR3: CSVGQLGVTKNIQYF
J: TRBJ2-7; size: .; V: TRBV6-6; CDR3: CASSSSSSGLSYEQYF
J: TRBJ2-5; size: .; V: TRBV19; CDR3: CASSSNLYQETQYF
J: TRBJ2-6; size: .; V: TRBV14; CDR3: CASSQGAVIGLRSGANVLTF
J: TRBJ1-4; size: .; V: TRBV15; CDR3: CATSRDGGQVPEKLFF
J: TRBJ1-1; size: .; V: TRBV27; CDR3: CASSWGRAPTVDTEAFF
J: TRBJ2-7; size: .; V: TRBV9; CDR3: CASSTGDRVKYEQYF
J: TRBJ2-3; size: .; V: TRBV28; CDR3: CASRLLGDGDTQYF
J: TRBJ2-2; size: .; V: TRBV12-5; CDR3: CASVNTGELFF
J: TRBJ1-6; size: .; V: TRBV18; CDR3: CASSAGQGTYF
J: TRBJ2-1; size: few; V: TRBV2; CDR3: CASNGGEAYNEQFF
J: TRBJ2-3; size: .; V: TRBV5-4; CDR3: CASSFLAGGLADTQYF
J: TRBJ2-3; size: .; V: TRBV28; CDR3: CASSFEGRLTADTQYF
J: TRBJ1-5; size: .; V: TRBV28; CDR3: CASSLGQVNQPQHF
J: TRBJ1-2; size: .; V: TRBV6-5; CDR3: CASSGAGPTYGYTF
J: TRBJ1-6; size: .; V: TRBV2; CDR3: CASSADRGVNSPLHF
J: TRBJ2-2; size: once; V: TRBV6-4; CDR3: CASSPMGLNTGELFF
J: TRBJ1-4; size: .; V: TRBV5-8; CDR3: CASSLSNDEKLFF
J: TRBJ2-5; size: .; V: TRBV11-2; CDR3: CASSTWGSGNGETQYF
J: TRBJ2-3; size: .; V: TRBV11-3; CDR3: CASSLAGDTQYF
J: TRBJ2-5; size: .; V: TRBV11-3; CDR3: CASSLGVAGSETQYF
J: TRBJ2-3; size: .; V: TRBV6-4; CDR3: CASSDSTRGGPDTQYF
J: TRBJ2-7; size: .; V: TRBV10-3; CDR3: CAISDLREGYEQYF
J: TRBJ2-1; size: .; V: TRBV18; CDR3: CASSPSSWGIEQFF
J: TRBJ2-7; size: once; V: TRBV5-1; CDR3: CASSFGTGTYEQYF
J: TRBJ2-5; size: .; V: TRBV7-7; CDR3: CASSAQLAGARETQYF
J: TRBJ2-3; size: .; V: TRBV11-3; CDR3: CASSLDGRQADTQYF
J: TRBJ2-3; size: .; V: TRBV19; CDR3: CASSRENRPSTDTQYF
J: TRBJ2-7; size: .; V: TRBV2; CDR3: CASTQGYEQYF
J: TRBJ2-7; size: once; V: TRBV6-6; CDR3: CASSSTDKSYEQYF
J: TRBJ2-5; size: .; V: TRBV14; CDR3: CASSQQGGTGPHF
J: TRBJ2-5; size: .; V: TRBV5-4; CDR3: CASSAPGLGQETQYF
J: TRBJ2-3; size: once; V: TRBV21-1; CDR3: CASSKVGGIDTQYF
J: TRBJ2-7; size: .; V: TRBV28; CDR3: CASSSPGTSVAEQYF
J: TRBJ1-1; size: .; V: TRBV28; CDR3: CASSSTGTGWGNTEAFF
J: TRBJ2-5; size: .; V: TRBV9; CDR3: CASSAQFTGFRETQYF
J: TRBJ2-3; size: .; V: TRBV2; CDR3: CASSARGHGITDTQYF
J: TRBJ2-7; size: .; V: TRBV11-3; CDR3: CASSSLAGAAEQYF
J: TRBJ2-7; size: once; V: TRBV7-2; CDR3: CASRAGLAGGDEQYF
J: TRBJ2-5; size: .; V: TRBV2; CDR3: CASSRTTQVTSGPGRTQYF
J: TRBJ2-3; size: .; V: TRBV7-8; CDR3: CASSLVGGPSSTDTQYF